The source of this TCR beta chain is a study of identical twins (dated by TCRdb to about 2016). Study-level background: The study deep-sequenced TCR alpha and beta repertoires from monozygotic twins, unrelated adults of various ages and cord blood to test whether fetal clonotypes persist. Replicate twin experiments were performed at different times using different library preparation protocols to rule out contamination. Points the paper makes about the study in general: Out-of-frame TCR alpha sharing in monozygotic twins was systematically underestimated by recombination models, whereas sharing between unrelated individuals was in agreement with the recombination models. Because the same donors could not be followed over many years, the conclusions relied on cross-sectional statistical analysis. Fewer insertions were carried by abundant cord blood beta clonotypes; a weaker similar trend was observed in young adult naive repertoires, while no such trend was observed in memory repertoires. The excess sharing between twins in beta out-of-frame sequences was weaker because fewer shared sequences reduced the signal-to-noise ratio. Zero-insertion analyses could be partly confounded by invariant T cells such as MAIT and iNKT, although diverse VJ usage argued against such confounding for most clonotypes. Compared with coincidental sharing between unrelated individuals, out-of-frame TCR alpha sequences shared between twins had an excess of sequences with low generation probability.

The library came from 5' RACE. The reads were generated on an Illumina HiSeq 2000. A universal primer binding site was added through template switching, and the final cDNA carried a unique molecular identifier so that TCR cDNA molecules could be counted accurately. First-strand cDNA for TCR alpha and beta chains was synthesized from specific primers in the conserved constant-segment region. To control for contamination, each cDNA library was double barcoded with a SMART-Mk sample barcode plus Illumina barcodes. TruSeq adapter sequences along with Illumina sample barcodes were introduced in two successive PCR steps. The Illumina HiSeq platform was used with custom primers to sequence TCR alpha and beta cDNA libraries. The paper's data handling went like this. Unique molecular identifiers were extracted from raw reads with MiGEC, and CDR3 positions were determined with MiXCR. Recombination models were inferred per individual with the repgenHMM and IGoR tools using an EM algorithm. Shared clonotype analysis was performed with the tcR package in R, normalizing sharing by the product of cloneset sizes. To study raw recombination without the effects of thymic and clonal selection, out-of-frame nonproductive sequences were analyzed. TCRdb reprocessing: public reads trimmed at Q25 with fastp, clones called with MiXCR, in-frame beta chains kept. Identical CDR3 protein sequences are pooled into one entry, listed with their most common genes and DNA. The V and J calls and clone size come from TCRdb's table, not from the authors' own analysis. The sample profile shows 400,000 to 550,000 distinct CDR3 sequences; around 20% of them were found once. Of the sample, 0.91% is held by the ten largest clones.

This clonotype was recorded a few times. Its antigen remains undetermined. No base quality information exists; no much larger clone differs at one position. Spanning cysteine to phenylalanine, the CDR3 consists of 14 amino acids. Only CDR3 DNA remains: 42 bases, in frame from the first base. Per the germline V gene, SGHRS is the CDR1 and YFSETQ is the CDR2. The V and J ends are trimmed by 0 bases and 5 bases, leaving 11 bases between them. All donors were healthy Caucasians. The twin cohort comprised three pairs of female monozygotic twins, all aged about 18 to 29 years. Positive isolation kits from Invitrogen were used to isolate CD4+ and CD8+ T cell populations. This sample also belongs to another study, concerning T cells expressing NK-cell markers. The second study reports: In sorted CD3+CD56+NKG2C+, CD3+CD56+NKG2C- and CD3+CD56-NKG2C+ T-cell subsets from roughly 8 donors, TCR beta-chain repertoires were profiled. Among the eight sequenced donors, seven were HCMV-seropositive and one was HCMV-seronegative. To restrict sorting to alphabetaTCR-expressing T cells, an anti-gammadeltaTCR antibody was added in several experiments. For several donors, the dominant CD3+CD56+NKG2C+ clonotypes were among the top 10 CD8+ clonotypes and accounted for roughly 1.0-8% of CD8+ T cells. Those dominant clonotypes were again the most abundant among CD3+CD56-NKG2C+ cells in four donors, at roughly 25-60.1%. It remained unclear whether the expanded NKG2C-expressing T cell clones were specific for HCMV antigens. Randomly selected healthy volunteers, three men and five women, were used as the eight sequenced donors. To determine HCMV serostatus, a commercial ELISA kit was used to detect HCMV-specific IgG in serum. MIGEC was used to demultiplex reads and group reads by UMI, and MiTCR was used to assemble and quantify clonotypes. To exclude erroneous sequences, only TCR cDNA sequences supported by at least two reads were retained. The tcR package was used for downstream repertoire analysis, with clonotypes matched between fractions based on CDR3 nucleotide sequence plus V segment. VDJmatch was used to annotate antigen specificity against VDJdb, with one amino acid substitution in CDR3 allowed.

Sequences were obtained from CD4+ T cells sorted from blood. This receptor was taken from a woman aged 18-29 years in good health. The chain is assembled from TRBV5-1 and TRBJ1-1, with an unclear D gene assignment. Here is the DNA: TGCGCCAGCAGCTTGGATCCGGGAGGGACTGAAGCTTTCTTT. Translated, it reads CASSLDPGGTEAFF. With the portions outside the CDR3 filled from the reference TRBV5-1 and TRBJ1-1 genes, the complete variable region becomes KAGVTQTPRYLIKTRGQQVTLSCSPISGHRSVSWYQQTPGQGLQFLFEYFSETQRNKGNFPGRFSGRQFSNSRSEMNVSTLELGDSALYLCASSLDPGGTEAFFGQGTRLTVV.